This TCR beta chain was profiled in a study of blood T cell repertoires in COVID-19. Looking at the study overall: The United States, Italy and Spain provided the acute and convalescent COVID-19 samples. PBMCs, B-cell-depleted T cells, or T cells were the source of the cDNA or gDNA that made up the material.

In the source study's methods: It was from reference gene primer amplification that nucleated cell counts were estimated. The method was immunoSEQ multiplex PCR; TCRdb's version includes in-frame clones alone and lacks a portion of them. That table is the source of V, J and clone size, and D and trimming were worked out from the DNA. Here the sample spans roughly 230,000 clones, 70% to 90% being singletons. V gave up 1 base and J gave up 5 bases, with 14 bases separating them. CDR3 length equals 15 residues. In germline, CDR1 is MDHEN, CDR2 SYDVKM. This receptor was taken from a woman aged 55-75 years with active or convalescent COVID-19. The sequenced sample consisted of peripheral blood. The chain uses TRBV28 and TRBJ1-2; tentative D call: TRBD1 (5 bases). The CDR3 protein is CASSLYQGTTYGYTF. The CDR3 bases are TGTGCCAGCAGTTTATACCAGGGAACAACTTATGGCTACACCTTC.